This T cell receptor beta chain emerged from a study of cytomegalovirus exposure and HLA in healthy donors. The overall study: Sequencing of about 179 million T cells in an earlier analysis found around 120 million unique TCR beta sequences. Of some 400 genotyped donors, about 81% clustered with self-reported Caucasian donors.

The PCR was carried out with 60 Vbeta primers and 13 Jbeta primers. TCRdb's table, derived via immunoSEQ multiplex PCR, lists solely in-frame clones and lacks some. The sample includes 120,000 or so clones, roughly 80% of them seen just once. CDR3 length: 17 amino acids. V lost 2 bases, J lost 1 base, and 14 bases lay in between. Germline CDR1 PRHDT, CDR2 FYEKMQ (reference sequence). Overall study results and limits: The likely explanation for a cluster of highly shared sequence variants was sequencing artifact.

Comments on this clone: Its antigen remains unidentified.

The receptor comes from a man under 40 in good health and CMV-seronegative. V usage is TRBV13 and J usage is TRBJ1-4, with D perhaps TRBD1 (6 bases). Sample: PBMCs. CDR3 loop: CASSLSRGAETNEKLFF. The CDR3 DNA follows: TGTGCCAGCAGCTTAAGCAGGGGAGCTGAAACTAATGAAAAACTGTTTTTT. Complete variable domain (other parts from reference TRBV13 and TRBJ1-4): AAGVIQSPRHLIKEKRETATLKCYPIPRHDTVYWYQQGPGQDPQFLISFYEKMQSDKGSIPDRFSAQQFSDYHSELNMSSLELGDSALYFCASSLSRGAETNEKLFFGSGTQLSVL.